This passage covers 22 T cell receptor beta chains from one sample sequenced in a study of OX40 agonist ivuxolimab in advanced cancers. Sequencing was performed with immunoSEQ multiplex PCR; in TCRdb, only in-frame clones are kept and a portion is missing. The table includes tens of thousands of clones, roughly 88% detected once. Sequenced material: CD4+ or CD8+ T cells sorted from blood, taken in a trial of the OX40 agonist ivuxolimab. These receptors originate from an adult with an advanced solid tumor such as melanoma, head and neck, liver or kidney cancer.

Turning to this clone: The same CDR3 is also encoded by other DNA sequences in this sample. The chain couples TRBV28 to TRBJ1-2, with 7 positions matching TRBD1. This CDR3 comprises 13 residues. In germline, CDR1 is MDHEN, CDR2 SYDVKM. V gave up 3 bases and J gave up 6 bases; unmatched junction bases: 4. The CDR3 DNA follows: TGTGCCAGCAGTTTCAGACAGGGTCATGGCTACACCTTC. As protein: CASSFRQGHGYTF.

The chain joins TRBV9 to TRBJ1-5; 7 bases match TRBD1. The CDR3 loop spans 17 amino acids. With 7 bases clipped from V and 2 bases from J, the junction kept 15 bases outside the gene matches. Germline V gives CDR1 SGDLS, CDR2 YYNGEE. As DNA, the CDR3 is TGTGCCAGCTGCCCAACCCCCCAAGGGACAGGCAATCAGCCCCAGCATTTT. Amino acid sequence: CASCPTPQGTGNQPQHF.

V and J are TRBV2 and TRBJ1-1; D not resolved. The germline V and J ends were trimmed by 5 bases and 7 bases, with 5 bases remaining between them. Germline lookup yields CDR1 SNHLY and CDR2 FYNNEI. The CDR3 contains 10 residues. CDR3 loop: CASSLSEAFF. CDR3 sequence (DNA): TGTGCCAGCAGTCTCAGTGAAGCTTTCTTT.

This chain joins TRBV25-1 and TRBJ1-2; perhaps TRBD1 as D (6 bases). Germline V gene lookup returns CDR1 MGHDK and CDR2 SYGVNS. This CDR3 is 13 amino acids long. Trimming pared 6 bases from V and 4 bases from J, leaving 12 bases between. CDR3 nucleotides: TGTGCCAGCAGACCCGAACAGGGCTATGGCTACACCTTC. As protein: CASRPEQGYGYTF.

The rearrangement joins TRBV21-1 to TRBJ1-3; TRBD1 is the table's D call and was not checked against the DNA. TRBV21-1 is labeled a pseudogene. CDR3 length: 16 residues. The CDR3 DNA sequence: TGTGCCAGCAGCAAATCCAAGGACAGGTCTGGAAACACCATATATTTT. Translating gives CASSKSKDRSGNTIYF.

The rearrangement uses TRBV9 and TRBJ2-3; D is ambiguous. Between the trimmed V and J ends, which lost 4 bases and 2 bases, there was a span of 11 bases. The CDR3 runs 14 residues. In germline, CDR1 is SGDLS, CDR2 YYNGEE. The CDR3 bases are TGTGCCAGCAGCACCCGACCAGACACAGATACGCAGTATTTT. Translation: CASSTRPDTDTQYF.

The chain has TRBV6-5 and TRBJ2-7; D unresolved. The CDR3 length is 13 residues. Trimming cost V 9 bases and J 1 base, with 13 bases left between them. CDR1 is MNHEY and CDR2 is SVGAGI in the germline V gene. This CDR3 is CASTKTDSYEQYF. In nucleotides, the CDR3 is TGTGCCAGTACTAAGACCGATTCCTACGAGCAGTACTTC.

The V and J genes are TRBV19 and TRBJ1-2, with 12 positions matching TRBD1. Trimming took 7 bases from V and 8 from J; bases not matched to a gene: 14. The CDR3 runs to 16 residues. The germline CDR1 and CDR2 sequences are LNHDA and SQIVND (reference sequence). CDR3 sequence: CASTESGTGGDQGYTF. In nucleotides, the CDR3 is TGTGCCAGTACCGAATCCGGGACAGGGGGCGATCAAGGCTACACCTTC.

The chain carries TRBV9 and TRBJ1-3; D is unclear. CDR1 SGDLS and CDR2 YYNGEE come from the germline V gene. V lost 4 bases and J 0 bases, leaving 17 bases between the germline ends. There are 17 residues in the CDR3. CDR3 nucleotide sequence: TGTGCCAGCAGCACCGGTTCTAGGTTCGACTCTGGAAACACCATATATTTT. Translating gives CASSTGSRFDSGNTIYF. The full variable domain, with the rest looked up from reference TRBV9 and TRBJ1-3, is DSGVTQTPKHLITATGQRVTLRCSPRSGDLSVYWYQQSLDQGLQFLIQYYNGEERAKGNILERFSAQQFPDLHSELNLSSLELGDSALYFCASSTGSRFDSGNTIYFGEGSWLTVV.

The chain combines TRBV28 with TRBJ1-4, with D unclear. The CDR3 contains 13 residues. Germline CDR1 MDHEN, CDR2 SYDVKM. Trimming cost V 8 bases and J 4 bases, with 11 bases left between them. CDR3 DNA sequence: TGTGCCAGCCTCCTCGGATTTAATGAAAAACTGTTTTTT. Residues: CASLLGFNEKLFF.

V is TRBV27 and J is TRBJ2-1, with 7 bases fitting TRBD1. The trim removed 7 bases at V and 0 bases at J, leaving 6 bases unmatched. CDR1 and CDR2 from the germline V gene are MNHEY and SMNVEV (reference sequence). The CDR3 extends over 15 amino acids. CDR3 sequence (DNA): TGTGCCAGCAATCTAAACAGGGGCTCCTACAATGAGCAGTTCTTC. This codes for CASNLNRGSYNEQFF.

The V call is TRBV5-1, the J call TRBJ2-5; no reliable D call. There are 15 residues in the CDR3. Germline V gene data show CDR1 as SGHRS and CDR2 as YFSETQ. V was cut by 7 bases and J by 0 bases, with 16 bases left in between. CDR3 loop: CASRRIGPYQETQYF. The DNA of the CDR3 is TGCGCCAGCCGCCGAATTGGGCCGTACCAAGAGACCCAGTACTTC.

This rearrangement joins TRBV27 to TRBJ2-5; unclear D gene. V was clipped by 4 bases and J by 4 bases, with 4 bases between them. The CDR3 is 11 amino acids. In germline, CDR1 is MNHEY, CDR2 SMNVEV (reference sequence). The CDR3 coding sequence is TGTGCCAGCAGTTCGGGAGAGACCCAGTACTTC. Amino acids: CASSSGETQYF.

The chain links TRBV10-3 to TRBJ2-1; TRBD2 is a possible D gene (6 bases). Germline V gene lookup returns CDR1 ENHRY and CDR2 SYGVKD. With 7 bases removed from V and 7 bases from J, the gap between germline ends came to 11 bases. CDR3 length: 12 amino acids. Here the CDR3 DNA reads TGTGCCATCAAACTAGCCGGGAATGAGCAGTTCTTC. This translates into CAIKLAGNEQFF.

The chain uses TRBV20-1 and TRBJ1-3; no firm D call. The V and J ends lost 0 bases and 8 bases respectively, with 5 bases between them. This CDR3 region has 11 residues. The germline CDR1 and CDR2 sequences are DFQATT and SNEGSKA (reference sequence). The CDR3 DNA sequence: TGCAGTGCTAGAGATTTGGACACCATATATTTT. Protein sequence: CSARDLDTIYF.

J is TRBJ2-1 and V is TRBV7-9, with D perhaps TRBD2 (5 bases). V was clipped by 5 bases and J by 5 bases, with 13 bases between them. This CDR3 has 14 residues. Germline CDR1 SEHNR, CDR2 FQNEAQ (reference sequence). CDR3: CASSKWTGDNEQFF. For the CDR3, the DNA is TGTGCCAGCAGCAAATGGACTGGCGACAATGAGCAGTTCTTC. The variable domain in full, with the rest retrieved from reference TRBV7-9 and TRBJ2-1, is DTGVSQNPRHKITKRGQNVTFRCDPISEHNRLYWYRQTLGQGPEFLTYFQNEAQLEKSRLLSDRFSAERPKGSFSTLEIQRTEQGDSAMYLCASSKWTGDNEQFFGPGTRLTVL.

The chain combines TRBV11-2 with TRBJ2-3; TRBD2 matches at 13 bases. This CDR3 has 16 residues. V trimming: 5 bases; J trimming: 2 bases; junction bases outside the gene matches: 4. Germline CDR1 reads SGHAT; CDR2 reads FQNNGV. Written as DNA, the CDR3 is TGTGCCAGCAGCCGGGGACTAGCGGGGAACACAGATACGCAGTATTTT. Its protein is CASSRGLAGNTDTQYF.

V is TRBV5-1 and J is TRBJ2-7; 9 positions agree with TRBD2. The CDR3 runs to 20 residues. V lost 0 bases and J lost 0; bases outside the gene matches: 16. The germline V gene encodes CDR1 SGHRS and CDR2 YFSETQ. The CDR3 protein is CASSLGLTSGLFLTSYEQYF. As DNA, the CDR3 is TGCGCCAGCAGCTTGGGTTTAACTAGCGGGCTTTTTCTAACCTCCTACGAGCAGTACTTC.

Here the CDR3 reads CASSSPGQVREQYF. Written as DNA, the CDR3 is TGTGCCAGCAGCTCACCGGGACAGGTGCGGGAGCAGTACTTC. This chain uses TRBV7-6 with TRBJ2-7; TRBD1 aligns across 8 bases. The ends lost 4 bases at V and 7 bases at J; junction bases unmatched: 9. Per germline, CDR1 SGHVS and CDR2 FNYEAQ. CDR3 length: 14 residues.

The sample holds one count of this clone. CDR3 sequence (DNA): TGCGCCAGCAGCTGGGGACCTGAGCAGTACTTC. It is translated as CASSWGPEQYF. This chain uses TRBV5-1 with TRBJ2-7, with D perhaps being TRBD1 or TRBD2 (5 bases each). Trimming shortened V by 3 bases and J by 7 bases, and 8 bases separated the two germline ends. The CDR3 covers 11 residues. Germline V gives CDR1 SGHRS, CDR2 YFSETQ.

The DNA for the CDR3 is TGTGCCTGGAGTACCACAGGGTTTCATCAGCCCCAGCATTTT. Translating gives CAWSTTGFHQPQHF. V and J are TRBV30 and TRBJ1-5; TRBD1 is a possible D gene (6 bases). CDR3 length: 14 amino acids. In germline, CDR1 is GTSNPN, CDR2 SVGIG (reference sequence). Trimming shortened V by 2 bases and J by 5 bases, and 13 bases separated the two germline ends. Full variable domain (missing parts from reference TRBV30 and TRBJ1-5): SQTIHQWPATLVQPVGSPLSLECTVEGTSNPNLYWYRQAAGRGLQLLFYSVGIGQISSEVPQNLSASRPQDRQFILSSKKLLLSDSGFYLCAWSTTGFHQPQHFGDGTRLSIL.

The chain recombines TRBV7-2 with TRBJ2-3, with D uncertain. Per germline, CDR1 SGHTA and CDR2 FQGNSA. The CDR3 is made up of 12 amino acids. V lost 5 bases, J lost 6 bases, and 9 bases lay in between. CDR3: CASSLKVDTQYF. For the CDR3, the DNA is TGTGCCAGCAGCCTGAAGGTGGATACGCAGTATTTT. The full variable domain, rest sourced from reference TRBV7-2 and TRBJ2-3, is GAGVSQSPSNKVTEKGKDVELRCDPISGHTALYWYRQSLGQGLEFLIYFQGNSAPDKSGLPSDRFSAERTGGSVSTLTIQRTQQEDSAVYLCASSLKVDTQYFGPGTRLTVL.